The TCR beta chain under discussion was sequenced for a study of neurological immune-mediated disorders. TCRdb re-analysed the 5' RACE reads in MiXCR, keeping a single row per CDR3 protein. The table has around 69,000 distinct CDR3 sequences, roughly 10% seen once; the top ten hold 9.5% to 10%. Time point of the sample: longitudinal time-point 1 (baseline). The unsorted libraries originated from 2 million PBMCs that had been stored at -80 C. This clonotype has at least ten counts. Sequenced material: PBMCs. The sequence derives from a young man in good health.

The CDR3 is CSASRYSNQPQHF. In nucleotides, the CDR3 is TGCAGTGCCTCGAGGTATAGCAATCAGCCCCAGCATTTT. This rearrangement joins TRBV20-1 to TRBJ1-5, with D hard to call. V was cut by 6 bases and J by 0 bases, with 9 bases left in between. The germline CDR1 and CDR2 sequences are DFQATT and SNEGSKA (reference sequence). The CDR3 runs 13 residues.